The present T cell receptor beta chain was sequenced within a study of blood T cell repertoires in COVID-19. Per the authors' pipeline: Estimation of nucleated cell counts was performed using reference gene primer amplification. TCRdb's table, derived via immunoSEQ multiplex PCR, lists solely in-frame clones and lacks some. D and trimming come from the DNA, and the V and J calls and clone size come from that table. The sample has 37,000 or so clones, nearly 90% seen once. The CDR3 spans 16 residues. Trimming cost V 6 bases and J 5 bases, with 21 bases left between them. Germline V gene lookup returns CDR1 MRHNA and CDR2 SNTAGT.

The chain uses TRBV6-4 and TRBJ2-3, with a possible D match to TRBD2 (6 bases). The source is a man aged 60 to 75 with active COVID-19. The sample comprised peripheral blood. CDR3 sequence: CASSSLTGGGGDTQYF. DNA of the CDR3: TGTGCCAGCAGCAGCCTTACAGGTGGGGGAGGAGATACGCAGTATTTT.